This TCR beta chain was documented in a study of blood T cell repertoires in COVID-19. Study summary: Both acute and convalescent COVID-19 samples were obtained from the United States, Italy and Spain. In each case, the material was cDNA or gDNA derived from T cells, B-cell-depleted T cells, or PBMCs.

Per the study methods: How many nucleated cells were present was estimated from reference gene primer amplification. Repertoires were generated with immunoSEQ multiplex PCR, while TCRdb's copy carries only in-frame clones and drops some. Clone size and the V and J calls come from that table; the DNA yielded D and trimming. The table has approximately 210,000 clones, approximately 84% seen once. This clone was seen a single time. The CDR3 has 15 amino acids. Germline lookup yields CDR1 SGHNT and CDR2 YENEEA. With 2 bases clipped from V and 5 bases from J, the junction kept 8 bases outside the gene matches.

Sequenced: peripheral blood. The V call is TRBV11-3, the J call TRBJ2-5; 7 nucleotides match TRBD2. This TCR derives from a man in his forties with active or convalescent COVID-19. The CDR3 DNA follows: TGTGCCAGCAGCTTAAGAAGGGACGGGAGGGAGACCCAGTACTTC. Its protein product is CASSLRRDGRETQYF. Together with reference TRBV11-3 and TRBJ2-5, the CDR3 gives the full variable domain: EAGVVQSPRYKIIEKKQPVAFWCNPISGHNTLYWYLQNLGQGPELLIRYENEEAVDDSQLPKDRFSAERLKGVDSTLKIQPAELGDSAVYLCASSLRRDGRETQYFGPGTRLLVL.